These T cell receptor beta chains were read from a single sample in a study of blood T cell repertoires in COVID-19. Assay used: immunoSEQ multiplex PCR; TCRdb lists only in-frame clones, some missing. The sample includes around 55,000 clones, roughly 85% of them seen just once. Material: peripheral blood. These receptors originate from a human donor in a cohort sampled during active COVID-19. CDR3s include the opening cysteine and the closing phenylalanine or tryptophan. A D gene is named only where the DNA matches it firmly. Some rows have no size entry. The others give once, few or many, or a class for an expanded clone.

.	TRBV12-5	TRBJ1-2	.	CASGFEGNYGYTF	TGTGCTAGTGGTTTCGAGGGTAACTATGGCTACACCTTC
.	TRBV3-1/TRBV3-2	TRBJ1-5	.	CASSQDYSNQPQHF	TGTGCCAGCAGCCAAGACTATAGCAATCAGCCCCAGCATTTT
.	TRBV9	TRBJ2-5	TRBD2	CASSPGGLAGQETQYF	TGTGCCAGCAGCCCAGGGGGACTAGCGGGCCAAGAGACCCAGTACTTC
.	TRBV27	TRBJ2-2	TRBD2	CASSLSTGGTGELFF	TGTGCCAGCAGTTTATCCACGGGGGGCACCGGGGAGCTGTTTTTT
.	TRBV28	TRBJ2-1	.	CASTPSEARSYNEQFF	TGTGCCAGCACCCCTTCAGAGGCGCGAAGTTACAATGAGCAGTTCTTC
.	TRBV10-2	TRBJ1-5	.	CASSEVPGTDSSNQPQHF	TGCGCCAGCAGTGAGGTCCCAGGTACGGATAGTAGCAATCAGCCCCAGCATTTT
.	TRBV4-1	TRBJ2-1	.	CASSHRTDLSSYNEQFF	TGCGCCAGCAGCCACCGGACAGACTTGAGCTCCTACAATGAGCAGTTCTTC
.	TRBV18	TRBJ2-7	TRBD2	CASSPTQGTSGPYEQYF	TGTGCCAGCTCACCAACGCAAGGGACTAGCGGGCCCTACGAGCAGTACTTC
.	TRBV10-3	TRBJ2-3	.	CAIKADGGGTDTQYF	TGTGCCATCAAGGCCGATGGGGGCGGCACAGATACGCAGTATTTT
once	TRBV7-2	TRBJ2-5	TRBD2	CASSQSSSGNQETQYF	TGTGCCAGCAGCCAATCTTCTAGCGGGAACCAAGAGACCCAGTACTTC
.	TRBV30	TRBJ2-3	TRBD2	CAWSGFSISGSLRTATDTQYF	TGTGCCTGGAGTGGTTTTAGTATTAGCGGGAGCTTGAGGACCGCAACAGATACGCAGTATTTT
.	TRBV7-3	TRBJ2-1	TRBD1	CASSPGQGYNEQFF	TGTGCCAGCAGCCCCGGACAGGGTTACAATGAGCAGTTCTTC
.	TRBV7-2	TRBJ2-7	.	CASSLVGGHNYEQYF	TGTGCCAGCAGCTTAGTGGGGGGGCATAACTACGAGCAGTACTTC
.	TRBV6-6	TRBJ1-5	.	CASSYDEGQPQHF	TGTGCCAGCAGTTACGACGAGGGACAGCCCCAGCATTTT
.	TRBV7-3	TRBJ2-2	.	CASSPLSGELFF	TGTGCCAGCAGCCCCCTTTCCGGGGAGCTGTTTTTT
.	TRBV7-2	TRBJ1-5	.	CASSLRQGNQPQHF	TGTGCCAGCAGCCTGCGACAGGGCAATCAGCCCCAGCATTTT
.	TRBV5-4	TRBJ1-1	TRBD1	CASSPSGGRNTEAFF	TGTGCCAGCAGCCCTTCAGGGGGCCGGAACACTGAAGCTTTCTTT
.	TRBV4-3	TRBJ2-1	TRBD2	CASSQDYLAGVYNEQFF	TGCGCCAGCAGCCAAGATTACCTAGCGGGAGTATACAATGAGCAGTTCTTC
.	TRBV7-3	TRBJ2-1	TRBD1	CASSLTGQGVGNEQFF	TGTGCCAGCAGCTTAACCGGACAGGGGGTGGGCAATGAGCAGTTCTTC
once	TRBV3-1/TRBV3-2	TRBJ2-2	.	CASGDRPDTGELFF	TGTGCCAGCGGTGACAGGCCCGACACCGGGGAGCTGTTTTTT
.	TRBV5-1	TRBJ1-6	TRBD1	CASSSGDSPHLHF	TGCGCCAGCAGCTCGGGGGACAGTCCTCACCTCCACTTT
.	TRBV19	TRBJ2-2	TRBD2	CASSIGGLATNTGELFF	TGTGCCAGTAGTATAGGTGGACTAGCGACGAACACCGGGGAGCTGTTTTTT
.	TRBV7-3	TRBJ2-1	TRBD2	CASSPRWTSGSGEQFF	TGTGCCAGCAGCCCGCGGTGGACTAGCGGGAGTGGTGAGCAGTTCTTC
.	TRBV11-2	TRBJ1-2	.	CASSLDSFANYGYTF	TGTGCCAGCAGCTTAGATAGCTTTGCTAACTATGGCTACACCTTC
.	TRBV27	TRBJ2-5	.	CASSLSRGLYQETQYF	TGTGCCAGCAGTTTATCGAGAGGACTATACCAAGAGACCCAGTACTTC
.	TRBV7-3	TRBJ2-3	.	CASSLAGEDTQYF	TGTGCCAGCAGCTTAGCAGGGGAGGATACGCAGTATTTT